A single sample gave rise to the 25 T cell receptor beta chains below, sequenced in a study of T cells after yellow fever vaccination. Using its own MiXCR run on the 5' RACE reads, TCRdb lists one record per CDR3 protein. The sample shows fewer than 450,000 distinct CDR3 sequences, 8.1% of them seen only once. The sequences come from PBMCs, collected 35 to 50 days after the first yellow fever vaccination. The receptors derive from a young man who received the YFV17D yellow fever vaccine.

This chain joins TRBV12-3 or TRBV12-4 and TRBJ2-2; D gene uncertain. V was trimmed by 3 bases and J by 3 bases, leaving 11 bases between them. The CDR3 has 15 residues. CDR3 protein: CASSFSSRDTGELFF. DNA of the CDR3: TGTGCCAGCAGTTTCAGCTCTAGGGACACCGGGGAGCTGTTTTTT.

There are a few counts of this clonotype. This chain links TRBV12-3 or TRBV12-4 with TRBJ2-7, with D unresolved. This CDR3 region has 15 residues. Trimming stripped 1 base from V and 5 bases from J, with 15 bases between. CDR3 loop: CASSLVSIHKDEQYF. The CDR3 DNA reads TGTGCCAGCAGTTTAGTTTCCATACATAAGGACGAGCAGTACTTC.

This chain joins TRBV10-3 and TRBJ2-3; D remains unclear. The CDR3 is made up of 14 amino acids. Germline lookup yields CDR1 ENHRY and CDR2 SYGVKD. Trimming took off 6 bases at V and 1 base at J, with 11 bases between the two ends. The chain's CDR3 is CAIRPEGRTDTQYF. The CDR3 coding sequence is TGTGCCATCAGGCCAGAAGGGCGCACAGATACGCAGTATTTT.

The chain couples TRBV4-3 to TRBJ2-7, with TRBD2 identical over 7 bases. Germline values: CDR1 LGHNA, CDR2 YSLEER. The CDR3 consists of 18 residues. Trimming at V came to 3 bases and at J to 2 bases, leaving 16 bases not matched to a gene. The CDR3 reads CASSHQLGTAGEPYEQYF. As DNA, the CDR3 is TGCGCCAGCAGCCACCAACTCGGGACTGCGGGGGAGCCCTACGAGCAGTACTTC.

The rearrangement uses TRBV10-2 and TRBJ1-4, with 7 bases aligning to TRBD1. Germline V gene sequence: CDR1 WSHSY, CDR2 SAAADI. The CDR3 loop spans 15 amino acids. Trimming removed 3 bases from V and 3 bases from J; junction bases left unmatched: 4. The CDR3 is CASSEQGPANEKLFF. The CDR3 DNA reads TGCGCCAGCAGTGAACAGGGGCCAGCTAATGAAAAACTGTTTTTT.

This clonotype was detected only once. This CDR3 is CASSQAGIALETQYF. CDR3 in DNA: TGTGCCAGCAGCCAAGCGGGGATCGCCTTAGAGACCCAGTACTTC. V usage is TRBV3-1 and J usage is TRBJ2-5; possible D gene TRBD2, 5 bases. The V gene lost 1 base and the J gene lost 4 bases, with 13 bases spanning the gap. CDR1 is LGHDT and CDR2 is YNNKEL in the germline V gene (reference sequence). The CDR3 sequence is 15 residues long.

This clonotype was counted a few times. The J gene is TRBJ1-4, the V gene TRBV27; perhaps TRBD1 as D (6 bases). The CDR3 loop spans 14 amino acids. In germline, CDR1 is MNHEY, CDR2 SMNVEV (reference sequence). V shed 4 bases and J shed 14 bases, with 20 bases lying between them. The CDR3 region is CASSSRQVRDPLFF. The CDR3 DNA reads as TGTGCCAGCAGTTCACGACAGGTCCGAGACCCTCTGTTTTTT.

The rearrangement links TRBV4-2 to TRBJ1-4; weak D call: TRBD1 (5 bases). V lost 1 base and J 8 bases, leaving 14 bases between the germline ends. This CDR3 region has 15 residues. Per the germline V gene, CDR1 is LGHNA and CDR2 is YNFKEQ. CDR3 in DNA: TGTGCCAGCAGCCAAGGGGGGGGGTCCGACGAAAAACTGTTTTTT. It yields the protein CASSQGGGSDEKLFF.

The chain uses TRBV4-1 and TRBJ2-3; 10 nucleotides line up with TRBD2. V was clipped by 1 base and J by 6 bases; unmatched bases: 7. Germline V gene data show CDR1 as MGHRA and CDR2 as YSYEKL. The CDR3 loop spans 16 amino acids. Written as DNA, the CDR3 is TGCGCCAGCAGCCAAGCCTGGGGACTAGCGCGGGATACGCAGTATTTT. Translation gives CASSQAWGLARDTQYF.

Concerning this clonotype itself: The junction departs from the called germline gene at one end, perhaps through a read error. This chain joins TRBV20-1 and TRBJ1-5; D not resolved. The CDR3 consists of 15 residues. Germline V lookup: CDR1 DFQATT, CDR2 SNEGSKA (reference sequence). This CDR3 is CCAKGRRHSNQPQHF. DNA of the CDR3: TGCTGTGCTAAAGGAAGACGCCATAGCAATCAGCCCCAGCATTTT.

This clonotype was counted only a few times. This CDR3 reads CASSYGTGVAFF. The CDR3 DNA follows: TGTGCCAGCAGTTACGGGACAGGTGTCGCTTTCTTT. The chain has TRBV6-5 and TRBJ1-1; 8 bases line up with TRBD1. Germline lookup yields CDR1 MNHEY and CDR2 SVGAGI. This CDR3 contains 12 residues. The V segment lost 2 bases and the J segment 11 bases; nucleotides outside the gene matches: 4.

This clonotype was picked up a small number of times. The CDR3 DNA is TGTGCCAGCAGCCAGGACGGCGGGCCCTACGAGCAGTACTTC. Translated: CASSQDGGPYEQYF. The chain employs TRBV7-9 and TRBJ2-7, with D perhaps matching TRBD2 (5 bases). The CDR3 length is 14 residues. V was shortened by 5 bases and J by 2 bases, with 13 bases between the two germline ends. In germline, CDR1 is SEHNR, CDR2 FQNEAQ (reference sequence).

The gene calls are TRBV7-6 and TRBJ2-3; 11 nucleotides line up with TRBD1. V dropped 5 bases and J dropped 4; count of bases not matched to a gene: 8. CDR1 and CDR2 (germline): SGHVS, FNYEAQ. The CDR3 has 16 residues. The CDR3: CASSPQPGQGADTQYF. The CDR3 DNA follows: TGTGCCAGCAGCCCTCAACCGGGACAGGGGGCAGATACGCAGTATTTT.

This chain links TRBV7-9 with TRBJ2-3, with 10 bases that match TRBD2. Germline CDR1 reads SEHNR; CDR2 reads FQNEAQ (reference sequence). V shed 5 bases, J shed 3 bases, and the junction held 5 bases outside the gene matches. The CDR3 is 15 residues long. CDR3 DNA: TGTGCCAGCAGCCAGCCTAGCGGGGGTACAGATACGCAGTATTTT. It translates to CASSQPSGGTDTQYF.

The rearrangement links TRBV12-3 or TRBV12-4 to TRBJ2-6, with 8 bases identical to TRBD2. V lost 7 bases and J lost 3; bases outside the gene matches: 8. This CDR3 has 16 amino acids. CDR3 region: CASTPGGGYGANVLTF. The CDR3 DNA reads TGTGCCAGCACCCCGGGCGGGGGGTATGGGGCCAACGTCCTGACTTTC.

V and J are TRBV20-1 and TRBJ2-5, with 9 bases fitting TRBD2. Germline CDR1 is DFQATT and CDR2 is SNEGSKA (reference sequence). CDR3 length: 14 amino acids. The trim removed 3 bases at V and 1 base at J, leaving 3 bases unmatched. The CDR3 loop is CSASKRGVQETQYF. The DNA for the CDR3 is TGCAGTGCTAGCAAGCGGGGGGTCCAAGAGACCCAGTACTTC.

This clonotype has more than one count but fewer than ten. CDR3 sequence (DNA): TGTGCCAGCAGCCAAGATTTTACGGGGGGTCAAGAGACCCAGTACTTC. It yields the protein CASSQDFTGGQETQYF. J is TRBJ2-5 and V is TRBV4-2; 7 nucleotides agree with TRBD2. This CDR3 is built from 16 residues. V gave up 0 bases and J gave up 2 bases; unmatched junction bases: 6. Per the germline V gene, CDR1 is LGHNA and CDR2 is YNFKEQ.

The chain has TRBV5-1 and TRBJ1-5; 11 positions agree with TRBD1. The CDR3 totals 15 residues. Looked up from germline, CDR1 is SGHRS and CDR2 is YFSETQ. V shed 0 bases, J shed 7 bases, and the junction held 3 bases outside the gene matches. The CDR3 DNA reads TGCGCCAGCAGCTTGGGGACAGGGGGCGGGCAGCCCCAGCATTTT. This gives the protein CASSLGTGGGQPQHF.

The table lists this clonotype with a few counts. V is TRBV5-1 and J is TRBJ2-1, with 11 bases matching TRBD2. Germline V CDR1 and CDR2: SGHRS, YFSETQ. The CDR3 runs to 15 residues. J lost 6 bases, V lost 0 bases, and 2 bases had no gene match. The CDR3 DNA follows: TGCGCCAGCAGCTTGGGAGGGACTAGCGGCAATGAGCAGTTCTTC. As protein: CASSLGGTSGNEQFF.

This chain joins TRBV18 and TRBJ1-2, with D possibly matching TRBD1 (5 bases). The length of the CDR3 is 14 residues. Germline values: CDR1 KGHSH, CDR2 LQKENI. The V and J ends lost 2 bases and 4 bases respectively, with 11 bases between them. The CDR3 protein is CASSPAAGSYGYTF. DNA for the CDR3: TGTGCCAGCTCACCAGCTGCAGGGAGCTATGGCTACACCTTC.

V usage is TRBV7-2 and J usage is TRBJ2-1; D is perhaps TRBD1 (5 bases). The CDR3 sequence is 15 residues long. Germline V lookup: CDR1 SGHTA, CDR2 FQGNSA. Trimming pared 4 bases from V and 3 bases from J, leaving 13 bases between. The CDR3: CASSSGWGGYNEQFF. The CDR3, as DNA: TGTGCCAGCAGCTCAGGGTGGGGTGGCTACAATGAGCAGTTCTTC.

V gene TRBV5-6 combines with J gene TRBJ2-2; perhaps TRBD1 as D (5 bases). The germline gives CDR1 SGHDT, CDR2 YYEEEE. The CDR3 totals 15 residues. The V gene lost 3 bases and the J gene lost 1 base, with 10 bases spanning the gap. CDR3: CASSSLTGNTGELFF. In nucleotides, the CDR3 is TGTGCCAGCAGCTCACTAACAGGGAACACCGGGGAGCTGTTTTTT.

This clonotype was detected a few times. V gene TRBV5-1 combines with J gene TRBJ2-7; D possibly corresponds to TRBD1 (5 bases). The CDR3 spans 15 residues. Trimming stripped 2 bases from V and 0 bases from J, with 12 bases between. The V gene's germline CDR1 is SGHRS and CDR2 YFSETQ. In DNA form, the CDR3 reads TGCGCCAGCAGCTTAACAGGACGTTACTCCTACGAGCAGTACTTC. Translating gives CASSLTGRYSYEQYF.

Only a few counts were recorded for this clonotype. V and J are TRBV7-2 and TRBJ1-2, with a weak D call TRBD1 (5 bases). The CDR3 spans 14 residues. CDR1 and CDR2 from the germline V gene are SGHTA and FQGNSA. The ends were cut back, 3 bases at V and 0 bases at J, with 8 bases in the middle. Written as DNA, the CDR3 is TGTGCCAGCAGCTTGAAAGGGGCTAACTATGGCTACACCTTC. Its translation is CASSLKGANYGYTF.

Only a few counts were recorded for this clonotype. The gene calls are TRBV5-5 and TRBJ1-5; TRBD1 matches at 8 bases. Germline CDR1 is SGHKS and CDR2 is YYEKEE (reference sequence). CDR3 length equals 15 residues. Germline trimming cut 4 bases from V and 2 bases from J; bases unmatched to any gene: 5. The CDR3 coding sequence is TGTGCCAGCAGCAAGGACAGGGCAGGCAATCAGCCCCAGCATTTT. The encoded protein is CASSKDRAGNQPQHF.